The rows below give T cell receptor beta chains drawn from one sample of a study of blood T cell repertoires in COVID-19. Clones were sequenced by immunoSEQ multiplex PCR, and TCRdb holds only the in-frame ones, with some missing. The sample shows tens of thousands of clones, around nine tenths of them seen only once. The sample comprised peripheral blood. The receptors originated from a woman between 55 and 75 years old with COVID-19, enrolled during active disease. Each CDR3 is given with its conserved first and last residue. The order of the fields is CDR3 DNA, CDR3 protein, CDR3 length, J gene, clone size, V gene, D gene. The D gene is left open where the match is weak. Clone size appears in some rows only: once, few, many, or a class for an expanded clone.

CDR3nt: TGCGCCAGCAGTGAGCAGCGGGGGAACACAGATACGCAGTATTTT
CDR3aa: CASSEQRGNTDTQYF
len: 15
j_gene: TRBJ2-3
abundance: .
v_gene: TRBV10-1
d_gene: TRBD2

CDR3nt: TGTGCCAGCAGCTCCCGACTAGCGGGGGTTAGCACAGATACGCAGTATTTT
CDR3aa: CASSSRLAGVSTDTQYF
len: 17
j_gene: TRBJ2-3
abundance: .
v_gene: TRBV11-2
d_gene: TRBD2

CDR3nt: TGCGCCAGCAGTGTAGCCCACCAGGGGGGAAACTACGAGCAGTACTTC
CDR3aa: CASSVAHQGGNYEQYF
len: 16
j_gene: TRBJ2-7
abundance: .
v_gene: TRBV10-2
d_gene: .

CDR3nt: TGTGCCAGCAGTTTCCTCTCTGGAAACACCATATATTTT
CDR3aa: CASSFLSGNTIYF
len: 13
j_gene: TRBJ1-3
abundance: few
v_gene: TRBV7-8
d_gene: .

CDR3nt: TGTGCCAGCAGCATCCGGACAGGTCAAGAGACCCAGTACTTC
CDR3aa: CASSIRTGQETQYF
len: 14
j_gene: TRBJ2-5
abundance: .
v_gene: TRBV7-2
d_gene: TRBD1

CDR3nt: TGCGCCAGCAGCTTGTCTTTGCGTTCACCCCTCCACTTT
CDR3aa: CASSLSLRSPLHF
len: 13
j_gene: TRBJ1-6
abundance: .
v_gene: TRBV5-1
d_gene: .

CDR3nt: TGTGCCAGCAGCCCCCGAGGCGGGGGGATGGCGAAGACCCAGTACTTC
CDR3aa: CASSPRGGGMAKTQYF
len: 16
j_gene: TRBJ2-5
abundance: .
v_gene: TRBV7-2
d_gene: TRBD2

CDR3nt: TGTGCCAGCAGCTTAACAGGGGTCTATGGCTACACCTTC
CDR3aa: CASSLTGVYGYTF
len: 13
j_gene: TRBJ1-2
abundance: .
v_gene: TRBV5-6
d_gene: TRBD1

CDR3nt: TGCAGTGCAGAAGCAGGGGGACTGATCTTC
CDR3aa: CSAEAGGLIF
len: 10
j_gene: TRBJ2-7
abundance: .
v_gene: TRBV20-1
d_gene: .

CDR3nt: TGTGCCAGCAGCCTCCAGAGGCTAGCGGGGGGGTACGAGCAGTACTTC
CDR3aa: CASSLQRLAGGYEQYF
len: 16
j_gene: TRBJ2-7
abundance: once
v_gene: TRBV6-2/TRBV6-3
d_gene: TRBD2

CDR3nt: TGCGCCAGCAGCCAAGGTTCGGGAGCCGACACTGAAGCTTTCTTT
CDR3aa: CASSQGSGADTEAFF
len: 15
j_gene: TRBJ1-1
abundance: .
v_gene: TRBV4-1
d_gene: .

CDR3nt: TGCGCCAGCAGCCAGGGACTAGCGGCAATCACAGATACGCAGTATTTT
CDR3aa: CASSQGLAAITDTQYF
len: 16
j_gene: TRBJ2-3
abundance: .
v_gene: TRBV5-1
d_gene: TRBD2

CDR3nt: TGTGCCAGCAGCCAAGACCGTAGAAACAATGAGCAGTTCTTC
CDR3aa: CASSQDRRNNEQFF
len: 14
j_gene: TRBJ2-1
abundance: .
v_gene: TRBV4-2
d_gene: .

CDR3nt: TGTGCCAGCAGCTTAGTTAGCGGGGTTACCACCGGGGAGCTGTTTTTT
CDR3aa: CASSLVSGVTTGELFF
len: 16
j_gene: TRBJ2-2
abundance: .
v_gene: TRBV7-2
d_gene: TRBD2

CDR3nt: TGTGCCAGCAGCTTAGATCCAGGGGCTAACTATGGCTACACCTTC
CDR3aa: CASSLDPGANYGYTF
len: 15
j_gene: TRBJ1-2
abundance: .
v_gene: TRBV7-2
d_gene: .

CDR3nt: TGTGCCAGTAGTCCTCCCCAGGGGACAGGGGAAACCGGGGAGCTGTTTTTT
CDR3aa: CASSPPQGTGETGELFF
len: 17
j_gene: TRBJ2-2
abundance: .
v_gene: TRBV19
d_gene: TRBD1

CDR3nt: TGCGCCAGCAGCTCAGGGCTGGGAAATCAGCCCCAGCATTTT
CDR3aa: CASSSGLGNQPQHF
len: 14
j_gene: TRBJ1-5
abundance: .
v_gene: TRBV10-1
d_gene: .

CDR3nt: TGTGCCAGAAGCTCGGACAGGGAATACGAGCAGTACTTC
CDR3aa: CARSSDREYEQYF
len: 13
j_gene: TRBJ2-7
abundance: .
v_gene: TRBV7-5
d_gene: .

CDR3nt: TGTGCCAGCAGCAACGACATCAGCCAAAGCTCCTATAATTCACCCCTCCACTTT
CDR3aa: CASSNDISQSSYNSPLHF
len: 18
j_gene: TRBJ1-6
abundance: .
v_gene: TRBV7-8
d_gene: .

CDR3nt: TGTGCCAGCAGTTACTGGACAGGGACTCGTACCGGGGAGCTGTTTTTT
CDR3aa: CASSYWTGTRTGELFF
len: 16
j_gene: TRBJ2-2
abundance: .
v_gene: TRBV6-5
d_gene: TRBD1

CDR3nt: TGTGCCAGCAGTTACAGGGGAGAAGCTTTCTTT
CDR3aa: CASSYRGEAFF
len: 11
j_gene: TRBJ1-1
abundance: .
v_gene: TRBV6-5
d_gene: .

CDR3nt: TGTGCCAGCAGCCAAGGAACAGGGATCAATGAGCAGTTCTTC
CDR3aa: CASSQGTGINEQFF
len: 14
j_gene: TRBJ2-1
abundance: .
v_gene: TRBV3-1/TRBV3-2
d_gene: .

CDR3nt: TGTGCCACCGCGGGGAAAAACACCGGGGAGCTGTTTTTT
CDR3aa: CATAGKNTGELFF
len: 13
j_gene: TRBJ2-2
abundance: .
v_gene: TRBV24-1
d_gene: .

CDR3nt: TGTGCCAGCAGCTTATCGGCTAGCGGGGGGATATCCTACAATGAGCAGTTCTTC
CDR3aa: CASSLSASGGISYNEQFF
len: 18
j_gene: TRBJ2-1
abundance: .
v_gene: TRBV7-2
d_gene: TRBD2

CDR3nt: TGTGCCAGCTCACGGGCAGAGAATGAAAAACTGTTTTTT
CDR3aa: CASSRAENEKLFF
len: 13
j_gene: TRBJ1-4
abundance: .
v_gene: TRBV18
d_gene: .

CDR3nt: TGCGCCAGCAGTCAATCCGACAGAACGAATCGTAATTCACCCCTCCACTTT
CDR3aa: CASSQSDRTNRNSPLHF
len: 17
j_gene: TRBJ1-6
abundance: .
v_gene: TRBV23-1
d_gene: .

CDR3nt: TGTGCCAGCAGTTATTTTCCCGCCCAGGGGAATCAGCCCCAGCATTTT
CDR3aa: CASSYFPAQGNQPQHF
len: 16
j_gene: TRBJ1-5
abundance: .
v_gene: TRBV6-5
d_gene: .

CDR3nt: TGCGCCAGCAGCCCCACGGTGAGCCTAGTCGGTGCTGGGGAGCAGTACTTC
CDR3aa: CASSPTVSLVGAGEQYF
len: 17
j_gene: TRBJ2-7
abundance: .
v_gene: TRBV4-1
d_gene: .

CDR3nt: TGTGCCAGCAGTCCCCCCGAGACTCCCCACCTGGAGACCCAGTACTTC
CDR3aa: CASSPPETPHLETQYF
len: 16
j_gene: TRBJ2-5
abundance: .
v_gene: TRBV6-2/TRBV6-3
d_gene: .

CDR3nt: TGCAGCGTACCTCCGGGACAGGGCAACTATGGCTACACCTTC
CDR3aa: CSVPPGQGNYGYTF
len: 14
j_gene: TRBJ1-2
abundance: .
v_gene: TRBV29-1
d_gene: TRBD1

CDR3nt: TGTGCCAGCAGCAACCGGGACAGCTATGGCTACACCTTC
CDR3aa: CASSNRDSYGYTF
len: 13
j_gene: TRBJ1-2
abundance: .
v_gene: TRBV7-3
d_gene: TRBD1

CDR3nt: TGTGCCAGCAGCCTGGGACAGGGAGGCGAGCAGTACTTC
CDR3aa: CASSLGQGGEQYF
len: 13
j_gene: TRBJ2-7
abundance: .
v_gene: TRBV7-2
d_gene: TRBD1

CDR3nt: TGTGCCAGCAGCCTTGGACAGCTAGGCGGTGAACTGTTTTTT
CDR3aa: CASSLGQLGGELFF
len: 14
j_gene: TRBJ1-4
abundance: .
v_gene: TRBV6-5
d_gene: .

CDR3nt: TGTGCCAGCAGCCGGACAGGGGGTCGACAAAACTATGGCTACACCTTC
CDR3aa: CASSRTGGRQNYGYTF
len: 16
j_gene: TRBJ1-2
abundance: .
v_gene: TRBV3-1/TRBV3-2
d_gene: TRBD1

CDR3nt: TGTGCCAGCAGCTTGGGGGCTAGCGGCGTGGCAGATACGCAGTATTTT
CDR3aa: CASSLGASGVADTQYF
len: 16
j_gene: TRBJ2-3
abundance: .
v_gene: TRBV5-5
d_gene: TRBD2

CDR3nt: TGTGCCAGCAGCAGACGGACAGGGAACACCGGGGAGCTGTTTTTT
CDR3aa: CASSRRTGNTGELFF
len: 15
j_gene: TRBJ2-2
abundance: once
v_gene: TRBV6-5
d_gene: TRBD1

CDR3nt: TGCAGCGGTGGGCCGGGAGGCTACGAGCAGTACTTC
CDR3aa: CSGGPGGYEQYF
len: 12
j_gene: TRBJ2-7
abundance: .
v_gene: TRBV29-1
d_gene: TRBD2

CDR3nt: TGTGCCAGCAGCTTAGAGAGACAGACGAGCTCCTACAATGAGCAGTTCTTC
CDR3aa: CASSLERQTSSYNEQFF
len: 17
j_gene: TRBJ2-1
abundance: .
v_gene: TRBV13
d_gene: .

CDR3nt: TGTGCCAGTAGTATAGAGATGTCAGGGGCCTACGAGCAGTACTTC
CDR3aa: CASSIEMSGAYEQYF
len: 15
j_gene: TRBJ2-7
abundance: .
v_gene: TRBV19
d_gene: .

CDR3nt: TGCGCCAGCAGCCAAGACCAGATAAAACTGTTTTTT
CDR3aa: CASSQDQIKLFF
len: 12
j_gene: TRBJ1-4
abundance: .
v_gene: TRBV4-3
d_gene: .

CDR3nt: TGCGCCAGCAGCTTGGGATACAGGGCATCTGGAAACACCATATATTTT
CDR3aa: CASSLGYRASGNTIYF
len: 16
j_gene: TRBJ1-3
abundance: .
v_gene: TRBV5-1
d_gene: .

CDR3nt: TGCAGCGTTGCCGGGGCAACTAATGAAAAACTGTTTTTT
CDR3aa: CSVAGATNEKLFF
len: 13
j_gene: TRBJ1-4
abundance: .
v_gene: TRBV29-1
d_gene: .

CDR3nt: TGTGCCAGCTCACCGGGACAAACCCGAAATAATTCACCCCTCCACTTT
CDR3aa: CASSPGQTRNNSPLHF
len: 16
j_gene: TRBJ1-6
abundance: .
v_gene: TRBV18
d_gene: .

CDR3nt: TGTGCCAGCAGCTTAGTTGTTAGCCATGAAGCTTTCTTT
CDR3aa: CASSLVVSHEAFF
len: 13
j_gene: TRBJ1-1
abundance: .
v_gene: TRBV7-9
d_gene: .